A single T cell receptor (beta chain) is shown here with its context. Method: immunoSEQ multiplex PCR; TCRdb's copy keeps in-frame clones and lacks some. The data hold roughly 300,000 clones, with 75% to 95% observed a single time. The data are from a study of blood T cell repertoires in COVID-19. Looked up from germline, CDR1 is SGHRS and CDR2 is YFSETQ. The germline V and J ends were trimmed by 5 bases and 0 bases, with 8 bases remaining between them. CDR3 length: 13 amino acids. This chain joins TRBV5-1 and TRBJ2-5; D may be TRBD1 (6 bases). This sequence originates from a young woman with COVID-19, enrolled during active disease. The sequencing sample was made of peripheral blood. CDR3 protein: CASRGADQETQYF. The CDR3 DNA reads as TGCGCCAGCAGGGGGGCCGACCAAGAGACCCAGTACTTC.